This is a list of T cell receptor beta chains from one sample in a study of blood T cell repertoires in COVID-19. The protocol was immunoSEQ multiplex PCR, while the TCRdb copy is restricted to in-frame clones and leaves out a portion. Among 250,000 to 350,000 clones listed, approximately 91% were seen once. Sequenced material: peripheral blood. Receptor source: a man aged 18 to 35 with active or convalescent COVID-19. The CDR3 runs from the conserved cysteine through the conserved F or W. A D gene is named only where the DNA matches it firmly. Part of the rows lack a size; the others show once, few, many or a class for expanded clones.

j_call | d_call | v_call | clone_size | cdr3_aa | cdr3_nt
TRBJ1-4 | TRBD1 | TRBV2 | . | CASSERDRANEKLFF | TGTGCCAGCAGTGAACGGGACAGGGCTAATGAAAAACTGTTTTTT
TRBJ1-5 | . | TRBV10-2 | once | CASTHNSNQPQHF | TGCGCCAGCACCCACAATAGCAATCAGCCCCAGCATTTT
TRBJ1-3 | . | TRBV12-5 | few | CASGFWGRFARSGNTIYF | TGTGCTAGTGGTTTCTGGGGGAGGTTTGCCCGCTCTGGAAACACCATATATTTT
TRBJ1-2 | TRBD1 | TRBV18 | . | CASSPPALGQGALGYGYTF | TGTGCCAGCTCACCACCGGCTCTTGGACAGGGGGCGCTGGGCTATGGCTACACCTTC
TRBJ1-2 | . | TRBV5-4 | . | CASSSVGEVYGYTF | TGTGCCAGCAGCTCAGTGGGGGAGGTATATGGCTACACCTTC
TRBJ1-6 | TRBD1 | TRBV5-1 | many | CASSLKGQGGSPLHF | TGCGCCAGCAGCTTGAAAGGACAGGGTGGGTCACCCCTCCACTTT
TRBJ2-1 | . | TRBV9 | . | CASSVGADSYNEQFF | TGTGCCAGCAGCGTAGGGGCAGATTCCTACAATGAGCAGTTCTTC
TRBJ1-6 | TRBD1 | TRBV4-1 | . | CASSQVLGQGIPPLHF | TGCGCCAGCAGCCAAGTCTTGGGACAGGGGATTCCACCCCTCCACTTT
TRBJ1-1 | . | TRBV2 | . | CASSERQGLNTEAFF | TGTGCCAGCAGTGAAAGGCAGGGGCTGAACACTGAAGCTTTCTTT
TRBJ2-6 | . | TRBV5-1 | . | CASCPGSGANVLTF | TGCGCCAGCTGTCCCGGTTCTGGGGCCAACGTCCTGACTTTC
TRBJ2-3 | TRBD2 | TRBV25-1 | . | CASTSSGGYTDTQYF | TGTGCCAGCACTTCGAGCGGGGGATACACAGATACGCAGTATTTT
TRBJ2-3 | . | TRBV9 | . | CASSPAWRADTQYF | TGTGCCAGCAGCCCGGCTTGGCGGGCAGATACGCAGTATTTT
TRBJ2-3 | . | TRBV29-1 | . | CSVYTDTQYF | TGCAGCGTTTACACAGATACGCAGTATTTT
TRBJ2-7 | . | TRBV27 | once | CASRWGTYPYEQYF | TGTGCCAGCAGGTGGGGCACCTACCCCTACGAGCAGTACTTC
TRBJ1-2 | . | TRBV16 | . | CASSFLRGGYTF | TGTGCCAGCAGCTTCCTTCGAGGGGGCTACACCTTC
TRBJ1-5 | TRBD1 | TRBV23-1 | . | CASSQDRGSTQPQHF | TGCGCCAGCAGTCAAGACAGGGGTTCGACTCAGCCCCAGCATTTT
TRBJ2-2 | TRBD1 | TRBV4-1 | . | CASSRTGGTGELFF | TGCGCCAGCAGTCGGACAGGGGGTACCGGGGAGCTGTTTTTT
TRBJ1-6 | TRBD1 | TRBV6-5 | . | CASSYSRTGNSPLHF | TGTGCCAGCAGTTACTCTCGGACAGGGAATTCACCCCTCCACTTT
TRBJ2-7 | TRBD1 | TRBV11-2 | . | CASSPIQGRNEQYF | TGTGCCAGCAGCCCAATACAGGGGCGGAACGAGCAGTACTTC
TRBJ2-5 | . | TRBV7-6 | . | CASSFDMRGYQETQYF | TGTGCCAGCAGCTTTGATATGCGGGGTTACCAAGAGACCCAGTACTTC
TRBJ1-2 | TRBD1 | TRBV11-2 | . | CASSPTGGSYGYTF | TGTGCCAGCAGCCCCACAGGGGGCAGCTATGGCTACACCTTC
TRBJ1-3 | . | TRBV13 | . | CASRKGVLSGNTIYF | TGTGCCAGCCGGAAAGGGGTCCTCTCTGGAAACACCATATATTTT
TRBJ1-4 | . | TRBV5-1 | . | CASSFGTLLRGNEKLFF | TGCGCCAGCAGCTTCGGGACACTCCTTAGGGGTAATGAAAAACTGTTTTTT
TRBJ2-3 | . | TRBV20-1 | . | CSASDHTDTQYF | TGCAGTGCTAGTGACCACACAGATACGCAGTATTTT
TRBJ1-5 | TRBD1 | TRBV6-5 | . | CASSPWDRNNQPQHF | TGTGCCAGCAGTCCCTGGGACAGAAACAATCAGCCCCAGCATTTT
TRBJ2-1 | TRBD2 | TRBV7-2 | . | CASSSRGAILAGVYNEQFF | TGTGCCAGCAGCTCCAGGGGAGCTATCCTAGCGGGGGTTTACAATGAGCAGTTCTTC
TRBJ2-7 | TRBD1 | TRBV5-1 | . | CASSSQGVGEQYF | TGCGCCAGCAGCTCACAGGGGGTAGGGGAGCAGTACTTC
TRBJ1-1 | . | TRBV5-1 | . | CASSFSGMNTEAFF | TGCGCCAGCAGCTTTTCGGGTATGAACACTGAAGCTTTCTTT
TRBJ2-5 | TRBD2 | TRBV5-5 | . | CASSYLGTSGRTQETQYF | TGTGCCAGCAGCTACCTGGGGACTAGCGGGCGGACCCAAGAGACCCAGTACTTC
TRBJ1-2 | . | TRBV20-1 | few | CSASQTLAGYGYTF | TGCAGTGCTAGTCAGACCCTAGCTGGCTATGGCTACACCTTC
TRBJ2-1 | . | TRBV9 | . | CASSDLLGAGSGEQFF | TGTGCCAGCAGCGACCTCCTAGGGGCGGGGTCTGGTGAGCAGTTCTTC
TRBJ1-3 | . | TRBV15 | . | CATTGNSGNTIYF | TGTGCCACGACGGGGAATTCTGGAAACACCATATATTTT
TRBJ2-7 | . | TRBV13 | . | CASSQGSGDYEQYF | TGTGCCAGCAGCCAGGGGAGCGGGGACTACGAGCAGTACTTC
TRBJ1-4 | TRBD1 | TRBV7-2 | once | CASSRDRGEEKLFF | TGTGCCAGCAGCCGGGACAGGGGTGAAGAAAAACTGTTTTTT
TRBJ1-3 | . | TRBV7-2 | . | CASSLGFRGTGNTIYF | TGTGCCAGCAGCTTAGGTTTTAGGGGGACTGGAAACACCATATATTTT
TRBJ1-2 | TRBD1 | TRBV19 | . | CASSIAGQGAYGYTF | TGTGCCAGTAGTATAGCGGGACAGGGCGCCTATGGCTACACCTTC
TRBJ1-4 | . | TRBV18 | . | CASSPRGGEKLFF | TGTGCCAGCTCACCCCGAGGGGGAGAAAAACTGTTTTTT
TRBJ2-7 | TRBD1 | TRBV4-1 | . | CASSQATTGTAYEQYF | TGCGCCAGCAGCCAGGCTACAACCGGGACAGCCTACGAGCAGTACTTC
TRBJ2-1 | TRBD1 | TRBV5-1 | . | CASSSSGTGREEQFF | TGCGCCAGCAGCTCATCCGGGACAGGGAGGGAAGAGCAGTTCTTC
TRBJ1-5 | . | TRBV7-2 | . | CASSLRGGNQPQHF | TGTGCCAGCAGCTTAAGGGGCGGCAATCAGCCCCAGCATTTT
TRBJ2-7 | TRBD2 | TRBV3-1/TRBV3-2 | . | CASSPLAGGNKVYF | TGTGCCAGCAGCCCGCTAGCGGGGGGAAACAAGGTGTACTTC
TRBJ2-7 | . | TRBV21-1 | . | CASSKQGAYEQYF | TGTGCCAGCAGCAAGCAGGGGGCCTACGAGCAGTACTTC
TRBJ2-1 | TRBD2 | TRBV6-4 | . | CASSDSRGGLDEQFF | TGTGCCAGCAGTGACTCGCGGGGGGGTTTGGATGAGCAGTTCTTC
TRBJ1-5 | TRBD1 | TRBV2 | . | CASSGTGFSNQPQHF | TGTGCCAGCAGTGGGACAGGGTTCAGCAATCAGCCCCAGCATTTT
TRBJ2-7 | . | TRBV6-5 | . | CASRRPGLREQYF | TGTGCCAGCAGAAGACCGGGACTTCGCGAGCAGTACTTC
TRBJ1-1 | . | TRBV12-5 | . | CASGLRGMEAFF | TGTGCTAGTGGTTTGCGAGGAATGGAAGCTTTCTTT
TRBJ2-3 | TRBD2 | TRBV5-1 | . | CASSPGTSGVTDTQYF | TGCGCCAGCAGCCCGGGGACTAGCGGGGTCACAGATACGCAGTATTTT
TRBJ2-1 | TRBD1 | TRBV4-3 | . | CASSQGGTGAYNEQFF | TGCGCCAGCAGCCAAGGGGGGACAGGAGCCTACAATGAGCAGTTCTTC
TRBJ1-1 | . | TRBV9 | . | CASSGGGRTEAFF | TGTGCCAGCAGCGGCGGGGGGCGAACTGAAGCTTTCTTT
TRBJ1-3 | . | TRBV7-6 | few | CASSLAGTAGNTIYF | TGTGCCAGCAGCTTAGCCGGGACTGCTGGAAACACCATATATTTT
TRBJ2-3 | TRBD1 | TRBV18 | . | CASSRTGGADTQYF | TGTGCCAGCTCTCGGACAGGGGGCGCAGATACGCAGTATTTT
TRBJ2-7 | TRBD1 | TRBV11-1 | . | CASSTGQGYEQYF | TGTGCCAGCAGCACGGGACAGGGCTACGAGCAGTACTTC
TRBJ2-2 | . | TRBV18 | . | CASSPLSRANTGELFF | TGTGCCAGCTCACCACTATCGCGTGCGAACACCGGGGAGCTGTTTTTT
TRBJ1-3 | . | TRBV11-1 | . | CASSLLAGYSGNTIYF | TGTGCCAGCAGCTTATTGGCGGGCTACTCTGGAAACACCATATATTTT
TRBJ2-7 | TRBD2 | TRBV6-2/TRBV6-3 | . | CASSYPLAGARGGYEQYF | TGTGCCAGCAGTTACCCGCTAGCGGGGGCACGGGGGGGGTACGAGCAGTACTTC
TRBJ1-4 | . | TRBV11-2 | . | CASSLGGREVEKLFF | TGTGCCAGCAGCTTAGGAGGCAGGGAGGTAGAAAAACTGTTTTTT
TRBJ1-4 | TRBD1 | TRBV6-6 | . | CASSPRQGSGEKLFF | TGTGCCAGCAGTCCACGACAGGGGTCGGGTGAAAAACTGTTTTTT